These T cell receptor beta chains were read from a single sample in a study of CD8 T cells in ankylosing spondylitis. TCRdb passed the 5' RACE reads through MiXCR, listing each CDR3 protein once. The repertoire holds more than 600,000 distinct CDR3 sequences, roughly 20% seen once, with about 20% in the top ten. The material sequenced was blood, either unsorted or a sorted T cell fraction (not recorded which). These receptors came from a male donor with ankylosing spondylitis. Each CDR3 is given with its conserved first and last residue. A D gene is named only where the DNA matches it firmly. Rows may omit the clone size; those that give it use once, few, many or a size class.

V gene	D gene	J gene	clone size	CDR3 DNA	CDR3 protein
TRBV29-1	TRBD1	TRBJ1-1	.	TGCAGCGTTGATGCAGGGGGCACTGAAGCTTTCTTT	CSVDAGGTEAFF
TRBV7-3	TRBD2	TRBJ2-5	.	TGTGCCAGCAGCTTAAAAGGACTAGTGGGGGAGACCCAGTACTTC	CASSLKGLVGETQYF
TRBV2	.	TRBJ2-1	.	TGTGCCAGCAGTGAACTGGGGAATGAGCAGTTCTTC	CASSELGNEQFF
TRBV7-6	.	TRBJ1-6	.	TGTGCCAGCAGCCCTGGGCCCCAATCACCCCTCCACTTT	CASSPGPQSPLHF
TRBV20-1	TRBD2	TRBJ2-1	few	TGCAGTGCTAGAGACCCGGGACTAGCGAGGAATGAGCAGTTCTTC	CSARDPGLARNEQFF
TRBV5-1	TRBD1	TRBJ2-7	few	TGCGCCAGCAGCTTGGAATCTTTGGACAGGGGAGACGAGCAGTACTTC	CASSLESLDRGDEQYF
TRBV24-1	TRBD2	TRBJ2-1	few	TGTGCCACCAGTGATTGGACTAGCGAGGTCCCTGAGCAGTTCTTC	CATSDWTSEVPEQFF
TRBV2	.	TRBJ2-1	.	TGTGCCAGCAGTGCTGACAACCACAATGAGCAGTTCTTC	CASSADNHNEQFF
TRBV6-2/TRBV6-3	.	TRBJ1-5	few	TGTGCCAGCAGTCGCAGGAATAGCAATCAGCCCCAGCATTTT	CASSRRNSNQPQHF
TRBV4-2	.	TRBJ1-5	.	TGTGCCAGCAGCTCAGACGGTTTTAGCAATCAGCCCCAGCATTTT	CASSSDGFSNQPQHF
TRBV24-1	.	TRBJ1-5	.	TGTGCCACCGCGGAACACTCCGGCAATCAGCCCCAGCATTTT	CATAEHSGNQPQHF
TRBV5-1	TRBD1	TRBJ2-5	few	TGCGCCAGCAGAGCGACAGGGACCCAGACCCAGTACTTC	CASRATGTQTQYF
TRBV19	.	TRBJ1-1	.	TGTGCCAGTAGTATTGGAAGAGGGAGCGACACTGAAGCTTTCTTT	CASSIGRGSDTEAFF
TRBV5-4	.	TRBJ2-2	few	TGTGCCAGCAGCTTGAATCCGGTCGTCACCGGGGAGCTGTTTTTT	CASSLNPVVTGELFF
TRBV5-1	.	TRBJ1-1	few	TGCGCCAGCAGCTTTGTAACCCTGGGGACTGAAGCTTTCTTT	CASSFVTLGTEAFF
TRBV6-1	.	TRBJ1-1	few	TGTGCCAGCAGTAAAACAGGGCTGAACACTGAAGCTTTCTTT	CASSKTGLNTEAFF
TRBV11-2	.	TRBJ1-5	many	TGTGCCAGCAGTAAGGGAGGGGGAGCCTATCAGCCCCAGCATTTT	CASSKGGGAYQPQHF
TRBV11-3	.	TRBJ2-1	few	TGTGCCAGCAGCTTGAACAGTCAGGGACACGGTGAGCAGTTCTTC	CASSLNSQGHGEQFF
TRBV7-2	TRBD1	TRBJ1-5	.	TGTGCCAGCAGCGCCACAGGGGGGGATCTCAATCAGCCCCAGCATTTT	CASSATGGDLNQPQHF
TRBV5-1	TRBD1	TRBJ2-1	once	TGCGCCAGCAGCGGGGGACAGGAGCCCTCCAATGAGCAGTTCTTC	CASSGGQEPSNEQFF
TRBV5-1	TRBD2	TRBJ2-7	many	TGCGCCAGCAGCCCGGGGGGTACCTACGAGCAGTACTTC	CASSPGGTYEQYF
TRBV3-1	.	TRBJ1-3	few	TGTGCCAGCAGCCAAGGACCGGGTCAATGGAACACCATATATTTT	CASSQGPGQWNTIYF
TRBV6-2/TRBV6-3	TRBD1	TRBJ2-5	.	TGTGCCAGCAGTCGGGACAGTATCCAAGAGACCCAGTACTTC	CASSRDSIQETQYF
TRBV5-1	TRBD1	TRBJ1-1	.	TGCGCCAGCAGGGGACAGGGGCCGGTCACTGAAGCTTTCTTT	CASRGQGPVTEAFF
TRBV6-1	.	TRBJ1-1	.	TGTGCCAGCAAGCCCGAGGGACATAGGAACACTGAAGCTTTCTTT	CASKPEGHRNTEAFF
TRBV20-1	.	TRBJ1-1	many	TGCAGTGCTAGCCAGCTGAACACTGAAGCTTTCTTT	CSASQLNTEAFF
TRBV12-3/TRBV12-4	TRBD2	TRBJ2-1	once	TGTACCAGCAGTCCCGGGACTAGCGGGAGGTTACCCCCGAATGAGCAGTTCTTC	CTSSPGTSGRLPPNEQFF
TRBV5-1	.	TRBJ2-5	few	TGCGCCAGCAGCTTTGGGGCCCGGACAACTGCTCAAGAGACCCAGTACTTC	CASSFGARTTAQETQYF
TRBV18	.	TRBJ1-2	.	TGTGCCAGCTCACCACCCGGACAGCCTCGAGGCTACACCTTC	CASSPPGQPRGYTF
TRBV4-3	TRBD1	TRBJ1-1	once	TGCGCCAGCAGCCAAGATTTAGTTGCGACAGGGACTGAAGCTTTCTTT	CASSQDLVATGTEAFF
TRBV5-1	.	TRBJ2-7	.	TGCGCCAGCAGCTCCACCGGGACACCCTACGAGCAGTACTTC	CASSSTGTPYEQYF
TRBV12-3/TRBV12-4	.	TRBJ2-1	few	TGTGCCAGCAGTTTATCATCCGGGACGCCCAAGGGTAATGAGCAGTTCTTC	CASSLSSGTPKGNEQFF
TRBV6-1	.	TRBJ1-1	.	TGTGCCAGCAGCGCTCAGGGGACGAACACTGAAGCTTTCTTT	CASSAQGTNTEAFF
TRBV5-1	TRBD1	TRBJ1-2	few	TGCGCCAGCAGCTTGGATTTGACAGGGGATGGTGGCTACACCTTC	CASSLDLTGDGGYTF
TRBV4-1	.	TRBJ2-3	few	TGCGCCAGCAGCCCCCGGGATCCCGGAGATACGCAGTATTTT	CASSPRDPGDTQYF
TRBV20-1	TRBD2	TRBJ2-1	.	TGCAGTGCTAGGGCTAGCGGGAGCTCCTACAATGAGCAGTTCTTC	CSARASGSSYNEQFF
TRBV12-3/TRBV12-4	.	TRBJ2-5	.	TGTGCCAGCAGACAGGGAAAACAAGAGACCCAGTACTTC	CASRQGKQETQYF
TRBV28	.	TRBJ2-7	.	TGTGCCAGCAGTCCCGGCCAACTCGGCGGGTACGAGCAGTACTTC	CASSPGQLGGYEQYF
TRBV5-6	.	TRBJ2-7	few	TGTGCCAGCAGCTTGGGTGCACAGCGTGACGAGCAGTACTTC	CASSLGAQRDEQYF
TRBV20-1	.	TRBJ1-1	.	TGCAGTGCTAGAGTCGGGGGCCAGAACACTGAAGCTTTCTTT	CSARVGGQNTEAFF
TRBV6-1	TRBD1	TRBJ2-7	few	TGTGCCAGCAGGGGGGCAATACGACCGGGACAGGGGTTCTACGAGCAGTACTTC	CASRGAIRPGQGFYEQYF
TRBV12-3/TRBV12-4	TRBD2	TRBJ2-3	many	TGTGCCAACCCGGGAGGGACATTACTCGATACGCAGTATTTT	CANPGGTLLDTQYF
TRBV27	TRBD1	TRBJ2-5	few	TGTGCCAGCAGTTTACTTAGGACAGGGAGGCCAGAGACCCAGTACTTC	CASSLLRTGRPETQYF
TRBV11-2	TRBD2	TRBJ2-5	once	TGTGCCAGCAGCTTAGGACTAGCGGTCATCCAAGAGACCCAGTACTTC	CASSLGLAVIQETQYF
TRBV6-2/TRBV6-3	.	TRBJ2-5	.	TGTGCCAGCATCACCCCGGAGGGGCCGGCGTTAGGGGAGACCCAGTACTTC	CASITPEGPALGETQYF
TRBV28	TRBD1	TRBJ1-6	few	TGTGCCAGCAGTTTTTGGGACAGCAATTCACCCCTCCACTTT	CASSFWDSNSPLHF
TRBV21-1	.	TRBJ2-5	.	TGTGCCAGCACCCCGAAGGAACCCGACAGGGGAAGGGAGACCCAGTACTTC	CASTPKEPDRGRETQYF
TRBV3-1	TRBD2	TRBJ2-1	many	TGTGCCAGCAGCTTTACTAGCGCCAATGAGCAGTTCTTC	CASSFTSANEQFF
TRBV27	TRBD2	TRBJ2-7	.	TGTGCCAGCAGTCACGGACTAGCTACCTACGAGCAGTACTTC	CASSHGLATYEQYF
TRBV15	.	TRBJ2-2	.	TGTGCCACCAGCAGAGCCGCGAACACCGGGGAGCTGTTTTTT	CATSRAANTGELFF
TRBV5-1	.	TRBJ1-3	.	TGCGCCAGCAGCCAAATGACACCTAGCAGCTCTGGAAACACCATATATTTT	CASSQMTPSSSGNTIYF
TRBV5-1	.	TRBJ1-4	few	TGCGCCAGCAGCCCGATATCGACAGTGCGGGAGCGGACTAATGAAAAACTGTTTTTT	CASSPISTVRERTNEKLFF
TRBV7-8	.	TRBJ2-7	.	TGTGCCAGCAGTTGGAGGATTCGGAGTGGTTCCAACTACGAGCAGTACTTC	CASSWRIRSGSNYEQYF
TRBV24-1	TRBD1	TRBJ2-1	.	TGTGCCACCAGTGCCAAGCAGGGGGCTGCTGGGAATGAGCAGTTCTTC	CATSAKQGAAGNEQFF
TRBV12-3/TRBV12-4	.	TRBJ1-2	.	TGTGCCAGCAGCCTCAGGGACGCGGGATATGGCTACACCTTC	CASSLRDAGYGYTF
TRBV15	TRBD2	TRBJ2-3	once	TGTGCCACCAGCAGTCCCAGCGGGAGGATCACAGATACGCAGTATTTT	CATSSPSGRITDTQYF
TRBV5-8	.	TRBJ2-1	.	TGTGCCAGCAGCTTGGAGCAGAAGGTAGGACAGTTCTTC	CASSLEQKVGQFF
TRBV3-1	.	TRBJ1-2	.	TGTGCCAGCAGCCCGCAGCGTACCGGGAGTCGCTATGGCTACACCTTC	CASSPQRTGSRYGYTF